Following are 2 T cell receptor beta chains from one sample sequenced in a study of beta chain features in type 1 diabetes. What was sequenced were expressed TCRB transcripts, since all of the isolated RNA had been reverse transcribed. Profiled with immunoSEQ multiplex PCR; TCRdb holds only in-frame clones, not every one. The repertoire includes approximately 140,000 clones, about 9.1% of them detected once, and approximately 0.65% sits in the top ten. The specimen was central memory CD4+ T cells from blood. These receptor sequences come from a woman aged 35 to 49 in good health.

Many counts were recorded for this clone. CDR3 loop: CASSVGGPGQVLHF. The CDR3 DNA reads as TGTGCCAGCAGCGTAGGGGGGCCGGGACAAGTCCTCCACTTT. The gene calls are TRBV9 and TRBJ1-6, with TRBD1 as a possible D gene (6 bases). The V gene's germline CDR1 is SGDLS and CDR2 YYNGEE. V dropped 0 bases and J dropped 15 bases, with 16 bases sitting between them. The length of the CDR3 is 14 residues.

There are a few counts of this clone. The rearrangement links TRBV7-8 to TRBJ1-4; 9 nucleotides align to TRBD1. The length of the CDR3 is 16 residues. V shed 4 bases and J 8 bases; nucleotides not matched to a gene: 11. Germline values: CDR1 SGHVS, CDR2 FQNEAQ. This CDR3 is CASSSRRGQGGEKLFF. The CDR3 DNA follows: TGTGCCAGCAGCTCCCGACGGGGACAGGGAGGAGAAAAACTGTTTTTT.